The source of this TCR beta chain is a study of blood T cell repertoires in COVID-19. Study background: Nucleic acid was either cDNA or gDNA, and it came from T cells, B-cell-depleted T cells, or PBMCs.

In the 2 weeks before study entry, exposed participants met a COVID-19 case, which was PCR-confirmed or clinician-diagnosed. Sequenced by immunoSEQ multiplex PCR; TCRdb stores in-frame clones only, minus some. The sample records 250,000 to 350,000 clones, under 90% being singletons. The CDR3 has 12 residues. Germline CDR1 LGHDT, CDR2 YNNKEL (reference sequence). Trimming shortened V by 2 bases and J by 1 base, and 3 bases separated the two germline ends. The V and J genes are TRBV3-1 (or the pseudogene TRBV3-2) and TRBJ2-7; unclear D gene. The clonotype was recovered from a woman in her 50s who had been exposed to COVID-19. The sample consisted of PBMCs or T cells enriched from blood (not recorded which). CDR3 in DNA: TGTGCCAGCAGCCAACTTTCCTACGAGCAGTACTTC. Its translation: CASSQLSYEQYF.